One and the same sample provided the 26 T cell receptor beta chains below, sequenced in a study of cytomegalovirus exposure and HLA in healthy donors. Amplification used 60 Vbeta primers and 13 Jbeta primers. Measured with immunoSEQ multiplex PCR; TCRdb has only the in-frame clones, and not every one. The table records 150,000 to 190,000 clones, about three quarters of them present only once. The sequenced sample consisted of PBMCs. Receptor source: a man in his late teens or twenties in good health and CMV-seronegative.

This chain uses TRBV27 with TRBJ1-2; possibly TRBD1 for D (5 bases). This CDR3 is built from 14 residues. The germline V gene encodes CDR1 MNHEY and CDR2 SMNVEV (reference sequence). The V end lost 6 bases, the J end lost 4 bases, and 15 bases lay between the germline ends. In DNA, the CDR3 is TGTGCCAGCAGCGGAGACAGAGCTCTCTATGGCTACACCTTC. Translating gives CASSGDRALYGYTF.

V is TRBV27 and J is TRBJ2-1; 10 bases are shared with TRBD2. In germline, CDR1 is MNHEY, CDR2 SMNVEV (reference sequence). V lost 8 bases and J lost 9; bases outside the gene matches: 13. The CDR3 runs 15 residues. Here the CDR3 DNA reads TGTGCCAGCTCCAAAGGAGCGGGAGGGGTGGTTGAGCAGTTCTTC. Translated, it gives CASSKGAGGVVEQFF.

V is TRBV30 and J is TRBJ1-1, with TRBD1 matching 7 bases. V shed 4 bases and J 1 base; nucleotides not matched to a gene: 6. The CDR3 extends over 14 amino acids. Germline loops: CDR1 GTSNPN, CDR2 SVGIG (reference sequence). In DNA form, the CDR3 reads TGTGCCTGGAATGGGGGGACAGAGAACACTGAAGCTTTCTTT. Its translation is CAWNGGTENTEAFF.

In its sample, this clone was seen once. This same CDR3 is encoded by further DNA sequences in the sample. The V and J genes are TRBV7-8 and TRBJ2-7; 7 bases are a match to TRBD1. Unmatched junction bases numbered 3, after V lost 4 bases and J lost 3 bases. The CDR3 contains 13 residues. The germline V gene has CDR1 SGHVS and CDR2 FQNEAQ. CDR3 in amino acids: CASSSRDSYEQYF. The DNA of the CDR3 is TGTGCCAGCAGCTCCCGGGACAGCTACGAGCAGTACTTC.

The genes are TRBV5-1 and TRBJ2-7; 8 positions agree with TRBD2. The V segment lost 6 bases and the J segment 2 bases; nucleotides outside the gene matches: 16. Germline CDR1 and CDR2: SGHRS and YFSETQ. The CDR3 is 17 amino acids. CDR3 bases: TGCGCCAGCACGGGATATAATAATATAGCGGGACCCTACGAGCAGTACTTC. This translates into CASTGYNNIAGPYEQYF.

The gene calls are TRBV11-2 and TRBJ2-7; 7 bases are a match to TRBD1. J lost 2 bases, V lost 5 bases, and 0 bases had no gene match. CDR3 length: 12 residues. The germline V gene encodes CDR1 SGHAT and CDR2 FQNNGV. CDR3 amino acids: CASSTGAYEQYF. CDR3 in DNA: TGTGCCAGCAGCACAGGGGCCTACGAGCAGTACTTC.

The CDR3 here is CASSLAGTPNYGYTF. The CDR3 coding sequence is TGTGCCAGCAGCTTAGCCGGGACACCCAACTATGGCTACACCTTC. This rearrangement joins TRBV7-9 to TRBJ1-2; a possible D gene is TRBD1 (6 bases). Trimming removed 0 bases from V and 2 bases from J, with 10 bases in between. CDR3 length equals 15 residues. Germline-derived CDR1 and CDR2 are SEHNR and FQNEAQ (reference sequence).

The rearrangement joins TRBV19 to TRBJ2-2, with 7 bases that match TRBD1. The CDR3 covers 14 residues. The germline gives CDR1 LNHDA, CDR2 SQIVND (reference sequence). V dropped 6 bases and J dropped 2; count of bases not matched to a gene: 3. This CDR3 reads CASRQGRNTGELFF. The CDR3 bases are TGTGCCAGTAGACAGGGGCGTAACACCGGGGAGCTGTTTTTT.

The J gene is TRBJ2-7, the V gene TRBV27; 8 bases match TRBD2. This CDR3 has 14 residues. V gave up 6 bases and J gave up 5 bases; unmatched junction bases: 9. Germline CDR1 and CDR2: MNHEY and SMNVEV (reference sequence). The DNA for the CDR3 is TGTGCCAGCAGAGGAGGGCGGGAGGCTGACGAGCAGTACTTC. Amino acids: CASRGGREADEQYF.

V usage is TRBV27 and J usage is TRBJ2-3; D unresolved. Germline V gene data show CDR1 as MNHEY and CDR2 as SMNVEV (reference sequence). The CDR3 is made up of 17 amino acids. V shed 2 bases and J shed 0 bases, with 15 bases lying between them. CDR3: CASSLLPALTSTDTQYF. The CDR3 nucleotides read TGTGCCAGCAGTTTACTTCCCGCGCTGACTAGCACAGATACGCAGTATTTT.

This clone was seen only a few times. The CDR3 loop is CASSSGLAGSDYEQYF. DNA of the CDR3: TGTGCCAGCAGTTCGGGACTAGCGGGATCCGACTACGAGCAGTACTTC. The V and J genes are TRBV28 and TRBJ2-7; 13 positions agree with TRBD2. This CDR3 spans 16 amino acids. The germline gives CDR1 MDHEN, CDR2 SYDVKM. The ends lost 4 bases at V and 3 bases at J; junction bases unmatched: 6.

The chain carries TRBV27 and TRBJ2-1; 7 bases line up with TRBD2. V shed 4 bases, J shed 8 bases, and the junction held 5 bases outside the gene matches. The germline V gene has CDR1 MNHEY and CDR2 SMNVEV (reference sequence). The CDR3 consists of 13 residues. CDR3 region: CASSSREFHEQFF. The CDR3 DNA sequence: TGTGCCAGCAGTTCGCGGGAGTTCCATGAGCAGTTCTTC.

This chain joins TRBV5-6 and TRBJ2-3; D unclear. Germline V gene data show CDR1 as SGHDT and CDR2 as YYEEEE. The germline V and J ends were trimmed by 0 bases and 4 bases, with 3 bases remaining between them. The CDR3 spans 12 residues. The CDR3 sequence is CASSLVADTQYF. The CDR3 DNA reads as TGTGCCAGCAGCTTGGTAGCAGATACGCAGTATTTT.

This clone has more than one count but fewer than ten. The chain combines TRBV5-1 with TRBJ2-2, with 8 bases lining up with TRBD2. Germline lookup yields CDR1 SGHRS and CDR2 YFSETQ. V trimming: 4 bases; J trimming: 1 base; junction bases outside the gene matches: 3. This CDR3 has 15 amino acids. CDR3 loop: CASSPAGENTGELFF. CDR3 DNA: TGCGCCAGCAGCCCAGCGGGGGAGAACACCGGGGAGCTGTTTTTT.

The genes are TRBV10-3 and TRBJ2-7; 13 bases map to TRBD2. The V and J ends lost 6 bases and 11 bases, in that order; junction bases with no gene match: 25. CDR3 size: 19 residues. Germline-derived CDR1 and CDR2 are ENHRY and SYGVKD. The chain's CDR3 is CAIRIRDSGTSGTGEWEYF. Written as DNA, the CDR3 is TGTGCCATCAGGATCCGGGACTCCGGGACTAGCGGGACGGGGGAGTGGGAGTACTTC.

The CDR3 nucleotides are TGTGCCATCAGCGCCCCTGACAGGGGAACCTATGGCTACACCTTC. This sequence encodes CAISAPDRGTYGYTF. The chain carries TRBV10-3 and TRBJ1-2; 8 nucleotides line up with TRBD1. The V gene end was trimmed by 6 bases and the J gene end by 4 bases; junction bases not matched to a gene: 10. The CDR3 is 15 amino acids. The germline CDR1 and CDR2 sequences are ENHRY and SYGVKD.

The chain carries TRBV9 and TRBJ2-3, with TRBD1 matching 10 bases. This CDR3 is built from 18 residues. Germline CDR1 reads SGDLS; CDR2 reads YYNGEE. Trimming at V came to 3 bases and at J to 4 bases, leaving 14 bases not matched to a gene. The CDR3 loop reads CASSGRQGLGQGSDTQYF. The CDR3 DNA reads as TGTGCCAGCAGCGGTAGACAAGGTTTGGGACAGGGGTCAGATACGCAGTATTTT.

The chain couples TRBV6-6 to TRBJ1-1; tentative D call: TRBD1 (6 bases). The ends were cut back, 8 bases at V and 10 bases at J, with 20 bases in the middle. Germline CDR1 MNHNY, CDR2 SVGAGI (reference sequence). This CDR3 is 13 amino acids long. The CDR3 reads CASHTGGAIAAFF. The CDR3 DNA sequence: TGTGCCAGCCACACTGGGGGGGCAATTGCAGCTTTCTTT.

As DNA, the CDR3 is TGTGCCAGCAGCTTCCAGGATAGGGAGACCCAGTACTTC. Encoded protein: CASSFQDRETQYF. V is TRBV7-2 and J is TRBJ2-5; D is unclear. This CDR3 spans 13 amino acids. The germline CDR1 and CDR2 sequences are SGHTA and FQGNSA. The V and J ends lost 3 bases and 5 bases respectively, with 10 bases between them.

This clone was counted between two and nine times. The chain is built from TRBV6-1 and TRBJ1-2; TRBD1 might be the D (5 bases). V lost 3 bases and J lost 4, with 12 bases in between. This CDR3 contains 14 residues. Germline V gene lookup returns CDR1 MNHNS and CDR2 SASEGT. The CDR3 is CASSDPRAPYGYTF. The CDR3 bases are TGTGCCAGCAGTGACCCCAGGGCCCCCTATGGCTACACCTTC.

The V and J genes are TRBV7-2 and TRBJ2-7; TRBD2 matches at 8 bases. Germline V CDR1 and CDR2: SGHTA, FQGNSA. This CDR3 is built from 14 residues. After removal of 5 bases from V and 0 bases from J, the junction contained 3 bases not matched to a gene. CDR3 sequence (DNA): TGTGCCAGCAGCATTAGCGGGATCTCCTACGAGCAGTACTTC. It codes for CASSISGISYEQYF.

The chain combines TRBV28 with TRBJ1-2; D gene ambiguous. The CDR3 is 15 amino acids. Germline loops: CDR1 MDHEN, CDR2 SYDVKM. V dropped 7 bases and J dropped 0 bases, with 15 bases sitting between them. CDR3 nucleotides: TGTGCCAGCACCAAGGGAGGCACAGCTAACTATGGCTACACCTTC. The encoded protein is CASTKGGTANYGYTF.

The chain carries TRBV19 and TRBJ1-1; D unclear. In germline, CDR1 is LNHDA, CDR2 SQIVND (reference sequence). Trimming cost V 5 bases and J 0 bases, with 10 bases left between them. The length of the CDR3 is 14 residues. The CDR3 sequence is CASSFPGLNTEAFF. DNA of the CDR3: TGTGCCAGTAGTTTCCCAGGCTTGAACACTGAAGCTTTCTTT.

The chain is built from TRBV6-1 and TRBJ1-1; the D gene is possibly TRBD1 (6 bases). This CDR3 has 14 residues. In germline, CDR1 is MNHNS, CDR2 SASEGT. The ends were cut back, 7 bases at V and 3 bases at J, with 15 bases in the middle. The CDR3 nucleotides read TGTGCCAGCACCCTACAGGGTTTGGACACTGAAGCTTTCTTT. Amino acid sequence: CASTLQGLDTEAFF.

CDR3 amino acids: CASSQRWASGRETQYF. CDR3 in DNA: TGCGCCAGCAGCCAAAGGTGGGCTAGCGGGAGGGAGACCCAGTACTTC. The chain employs TRBV4-1 and TRBJ2-5; 11 bases match TRBD2. V lost 2 bases and J lost 5; bases outside the gene matches: 7. The CDR3 contains 16 residues. Looked up from germline, CDR1 is MGHRA and CDR2 is YSYEKL.

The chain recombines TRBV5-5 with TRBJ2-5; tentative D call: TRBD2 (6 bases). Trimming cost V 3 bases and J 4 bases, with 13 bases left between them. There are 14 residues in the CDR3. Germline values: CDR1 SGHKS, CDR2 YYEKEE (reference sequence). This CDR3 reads CASSSSLGGETQYF. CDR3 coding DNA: TGTGCCAGCAGCTCGTCACTCGGGGGAGAGACCCAGTACTTC. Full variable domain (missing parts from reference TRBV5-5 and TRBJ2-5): DAGVTQSPTHLIKTRGQQVTLRCSPISGHKSVSWYQQVLGQGPQFIFQYYEKEERGRGNFPDRFSARQFPNYSSELNVNALLLGDSALYLCASSSSLGGETQYFGPGTRLLVL.